The T cell receptor beta chain under discussion was sequenced for a study of shared clonotypes between healthy human individuals. At the level of the study: In total, the donors were a couple of women and a few men aged 18 to 49. Findings of the study overall: Larger estimated richness was generally recorded for naive subsets relative to memory subsets. Four donors held about 5.1% of naive CD4 clonotypes in common.

Each subset's genomic DNA was shared equally among a number of immunoSEQ plates. Assay used: immunoSEQ multiplex PCR; TCRdb lists only in-frame clones, some missing. The sample yields some 2 million clones, approximately 94% seen once. Naive CD8 isolation took CD45RO-negative cells positively selected for CCR7 and excluded terminally differentiated effector memory CD45RA+ cells. As for this clone: The antigen remains unidentified.

Trimming removed 5 bases at V and 2 bases at J, with 15 bases between. Per germline, CDR1 SGHVS and CDR2 FNYEAQ. The CDR3 runs 15 residues. The sequence was obtained from a man aged 18 to 35 in good health. This sequence joins TRBV7-6 and TRBJ1-1; maybe TRBD1 (5 bases). Sample: naive CD8+ T cells sorted from blood. The CDR3, as DNA: TGTGCCAGCAGCAGCCAGGACATACTAAACACTGAAGCTTTCTTT. It translates to CASSSQDILNTEAFF.